This TCR beta chain was retrieved from a study of T cells in localized non-small cell lung cancer. Study findings and constraints: An association was observed between higher blood T cell density and longer overall survival.

Looked up from germline, CDR1 is SGHTA and CDR2 is FQGNSA. The CDR3 runs 14 residues. V was shortened by 3 bases and J by 2 bases, with 10 bases between the two germline ends. On this clone itself: Its antigen is currently unknown.

Using immunoSEQ multiplex PCR, the repertoire was profiled, and TCRdb retains in-frame clones only, with some absent. The data hold more than 45,000 clones, with approximately 83% observed a single time. The rearrangement joins TRBV7-2 to TRBJ2-5, with TRBD2 as a possible D gene (5 bases). This clonotype was obtained from a man aged 35-75 years with stage III lung adenocarcinoma. Source: peripheral blood mononuclear cells, taken before any cancer treatment. CDR3 in amino acids: CASSFRGRQETQYF. The CDR3 DNA is TGTGCCAGCAGCTTCCGGGGAAGGCAAGAGACCCAGTACTTC.